What follows are 8 T cell receptor beta chains derived from one specimen sequenced in a study of T cell clonotyping in hematopoietic cell transplantation. Sequencing used immunoSEQ multiplex PCR; TCRdb keeps in-frame clones, though not all of them. The sample lists about 8,700 clones; 95% to 97% were seen once. The sequences come from peripheral blood mononuclear cells, collected 100 days after allogeneic stem cell transplant. These receptors all come from a male patient between 55 and 70 years old who had an allogeneic stem cell transplant from a related donor, so the T cells may come from the graft donor. Some clones in this sample may be carry-over from other donors' samples.

The CDR3 spells CASSSPSGGAEETQYF. CDR3 sequence (DNA): TGTGCCAGCAGTTCCCCTAGCGGGGGGGCTGAAGAGACCCAGTACTTC. V usage is TRBV6-6 and J usage is TRBJ2-5, with 12 bases matching TRBD2. Germline CDR1 and CDR2: MNHNY and SVGAGI (reference sequence). The CDR3 loop spans 16 amino acids. Germline trimming cut 4 bases from V and 3 bases from J; bases unmatched to any gene: 6.

The chain recombines TRBV27 with TRBJ1-2, with D uncertain. CDR1 is MNHEY, CDR2 SMNVEV, per germline (reference sequence). Trimming cost V 2 bases and J 8 bases, with 12 bases left between them. The CDR3 loop spans 13 amino acids. CDR3 sequence: CASSLRPGRGYTF. CDR3 nucleotides: TGTGCCAGCAGTTTACGACCAGGCCGGGGCTACACCTTC.

The genes are TRBV6-1 and TRBJ1-6; D possibly corresponds to TRBD1 (5 bases). CDR1 is MNHNS and CDR2 is SASEGT in the germline V gene. CDR3 size: 17 residues. Trimming took off 3 bases at V and 0 bases at J, with 12 bases between the two ends. The DNA of the CDR3 is TGTGCCAGCAGTGAGCAGGCAGACAGCTCCTATAATTCACCCCTCCACTTT. Amino acids: CASSEQADSSYNSPLHF.

This clone came up once. The V and J genes are TRBV7-9 and TRBJ1-2; 7 bases are a match to TRBD1. V dropped 5 bases and J dropped 7; count of bases not matched to a gene: 7. Germline CDR1 SEHNR, CDR2 FQNEAQ (reference sequence). CDR3 size: 13 residues. The CDR3 region has the DNA TGTGCCAGCAGCGTAGGCAGGGGGTTTGGCTACACCTTC. This encodes CASSVGRGFGYTF.

The chain has TRBV5-1 and TRBJ1-5; D ambiguous. The CDR3 runs to 15 residues. Germline assignment: CDR1 SGHRS and CDR2 YFSETQ. The V end lost 0 bases, the J end lost 2 bases, and 9 bases lay between the germline ends. The CDR3 sequence: CASSLDTGGNQPQHF. The CDR3 nucleotides read TGCGCCAGCAGCTTGGATACCGGGGGCAATCAGCCCCAGCATTTT.

This chain connects TRBV7-9 to TRBJ1-5; D may be TRBD1 (5 bases). The CDR3 is 16 residues long. The germline V and J ends were trimmed by 1 base and 1 base, with 11 bases remaining between them. Germline V gene lookup returns CDR1 SEHNR and CDR2 FQNEAQ (reference sequence). CDR3 nucleotides: TGTGCCAGCAGCTTAGACGCAGGGAGAAGCAATCAGCCCCAGCATTTT. This sequence encodes CASSLDAGRSNQPQHF.

V gene TRBV7-9 combines with J gene TRBJ2-5; 15 nucleotides align to TRBD2. V lost 4 bases and J lost 5; bases outside the gene matches: 2. The CDR3 consists of 15 residues. CDR1 is SEHNR and CDR2 is FQNEAQ in the germline V gene (reference sequence). DNA of the CDR3: TGTGCCAGCAGCTCAGGACTAGCGGGGGGGGAGACCCAGTACTTC. Translating it yields CASSSGLAGGETQYF.

The chain uses TRBV19 and TRBJ2-3, with D possibly being TRBD2 (5 bases). CDR3 size: 13 residues. V was trimmed by 3 bases and J by 4 bases, leaving 8 bases between them. In germline, CDR1 is LNHDA, CDR2 SQIVND (reference sequence). The CDR3 reads CASSIGEADTQYF. The CDR3 bases are TGTGCCAGTAGTATCGGGGAAGCAGATACGCAGTATTTT.